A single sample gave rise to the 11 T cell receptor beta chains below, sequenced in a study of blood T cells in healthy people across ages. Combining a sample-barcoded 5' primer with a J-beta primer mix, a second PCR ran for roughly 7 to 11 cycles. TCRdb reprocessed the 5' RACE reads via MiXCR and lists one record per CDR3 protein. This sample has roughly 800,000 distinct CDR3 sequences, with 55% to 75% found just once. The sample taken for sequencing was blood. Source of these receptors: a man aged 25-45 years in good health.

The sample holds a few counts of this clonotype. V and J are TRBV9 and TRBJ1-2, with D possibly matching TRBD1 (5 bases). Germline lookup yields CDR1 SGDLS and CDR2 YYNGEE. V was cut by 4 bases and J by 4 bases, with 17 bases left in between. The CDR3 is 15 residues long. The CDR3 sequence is CASSPSGLTGYGYTF. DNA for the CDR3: TGTGCCAGCAGCCCGTCAGGGTTAACTGGCTATGGCTACACCTTC. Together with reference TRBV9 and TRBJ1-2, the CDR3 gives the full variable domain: DSGVTQTPKHLITATGQRVTLRCSPRSGDLSVYWYQQSLDQGLQFLIQYYNGEERAKGNILERFSAQQFPDLHSELNLSSLELGDSALYFCASSPSGLTGYGYTFGSGTRLTVV.

CDR3 nucleotide sequence: TGTGCCAGCAGCCCCACTACGAGAGCGGGTCAGCCCCAGCATTTT. Encoded protein: CASSPTTRAGQPQHF. The gene calls are TRBV7-2 and TRBJ1-5; D ambiguous. In germline, CDR1 is SGHTA, CDR2 FQGNSA. Trimming removed 5 bases at V and 6 bases at J, with 17 bases between. The CDR3 is 15 amino acids. Full variable domain (outside the CDR3, taken from reference TRBV7-2 and TRBJ1-5): GAGVSQSPSNKVTEKGKDVELRCDPISGHTALYWYRQSLGQGLEFLIYFQGNSAPDKSGLPSDRFSAERTGGSVSTLTIQRTQQEDSAVYLCASSPTTRAGQPQHFGDGTRLSIL.

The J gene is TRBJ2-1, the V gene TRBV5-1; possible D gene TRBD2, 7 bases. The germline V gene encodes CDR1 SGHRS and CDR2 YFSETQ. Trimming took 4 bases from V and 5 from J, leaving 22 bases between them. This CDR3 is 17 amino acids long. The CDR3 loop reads CASSPRGGAGTHNEQFF. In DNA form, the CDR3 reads TGCGCCAGCAGCCCAAGAGGTGGAGCGGGGACACACAATGAGCAGTTCTTC.

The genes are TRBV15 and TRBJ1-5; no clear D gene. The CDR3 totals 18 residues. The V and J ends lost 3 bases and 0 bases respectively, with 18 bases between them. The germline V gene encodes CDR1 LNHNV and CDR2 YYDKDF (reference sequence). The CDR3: CATSRDSAIYDSNQPQHF. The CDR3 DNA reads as TGTGCCACCAGCAGGGACTCGGCGATTTACGATAGCAATCAGCCCCAGCATTTT.

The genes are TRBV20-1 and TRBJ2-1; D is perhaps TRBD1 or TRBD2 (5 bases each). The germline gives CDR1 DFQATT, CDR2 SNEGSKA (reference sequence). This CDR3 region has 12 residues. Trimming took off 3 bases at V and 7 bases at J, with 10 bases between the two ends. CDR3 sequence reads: CSASGASNEQFF. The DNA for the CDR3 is TGCAGTGCTAGCGGGGCTTCGAATGAGCAGTTCTTC.

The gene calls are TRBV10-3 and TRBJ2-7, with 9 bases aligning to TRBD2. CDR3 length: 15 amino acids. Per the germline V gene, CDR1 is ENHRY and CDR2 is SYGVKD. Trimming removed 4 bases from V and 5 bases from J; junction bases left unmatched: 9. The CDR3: CAISVAGGGSDEQYF. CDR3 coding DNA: TGTGCCATCAGTGTCGCGGGAGGGGGATCCGACGAGCAGTACTTC.

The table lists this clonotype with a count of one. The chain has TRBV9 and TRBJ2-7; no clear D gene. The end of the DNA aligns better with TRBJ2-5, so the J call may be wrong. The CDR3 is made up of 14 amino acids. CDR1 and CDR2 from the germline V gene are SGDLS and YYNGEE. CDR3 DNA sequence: TGTGCCAGCAGCGCAGGTCCAGAGGAAGAGACCCAGTACTTC. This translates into CASSAGPEEETQYF.

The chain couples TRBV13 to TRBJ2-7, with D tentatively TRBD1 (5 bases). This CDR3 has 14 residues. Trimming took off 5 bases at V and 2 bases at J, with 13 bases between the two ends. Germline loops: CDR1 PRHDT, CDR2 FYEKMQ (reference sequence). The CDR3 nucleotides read TGTGCCAGCAGCCAGGGAAGAGGTGCCTACGAGCAGTACTTC. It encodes CASSQGRGAYEQYF.

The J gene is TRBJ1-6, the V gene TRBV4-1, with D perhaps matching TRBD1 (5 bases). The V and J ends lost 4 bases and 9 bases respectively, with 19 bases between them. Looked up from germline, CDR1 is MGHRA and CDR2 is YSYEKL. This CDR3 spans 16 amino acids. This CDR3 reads CASSPNGGDLSSPLHF. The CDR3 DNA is TGCGCCAGCAGCCCCAATGGGGGAGACCTCTCTTCACCCCTCCACTTT.

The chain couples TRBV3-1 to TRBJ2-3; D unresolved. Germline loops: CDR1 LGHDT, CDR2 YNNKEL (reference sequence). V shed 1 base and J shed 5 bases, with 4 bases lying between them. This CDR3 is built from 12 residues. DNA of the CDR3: TGTGCCAGCAGCCAAGTTGTAGATACGCAGTATTTT. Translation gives CASSQVVDTQYF.

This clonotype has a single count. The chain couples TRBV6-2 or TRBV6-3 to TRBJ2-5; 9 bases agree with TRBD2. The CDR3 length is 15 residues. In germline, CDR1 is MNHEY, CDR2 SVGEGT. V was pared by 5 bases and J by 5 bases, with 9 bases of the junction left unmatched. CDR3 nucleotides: TGTGCCAGCAGTGAGGGGACTAGCAGGACGGAGACCCAGTACTTC. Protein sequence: CASSEGTSRTETQYF.